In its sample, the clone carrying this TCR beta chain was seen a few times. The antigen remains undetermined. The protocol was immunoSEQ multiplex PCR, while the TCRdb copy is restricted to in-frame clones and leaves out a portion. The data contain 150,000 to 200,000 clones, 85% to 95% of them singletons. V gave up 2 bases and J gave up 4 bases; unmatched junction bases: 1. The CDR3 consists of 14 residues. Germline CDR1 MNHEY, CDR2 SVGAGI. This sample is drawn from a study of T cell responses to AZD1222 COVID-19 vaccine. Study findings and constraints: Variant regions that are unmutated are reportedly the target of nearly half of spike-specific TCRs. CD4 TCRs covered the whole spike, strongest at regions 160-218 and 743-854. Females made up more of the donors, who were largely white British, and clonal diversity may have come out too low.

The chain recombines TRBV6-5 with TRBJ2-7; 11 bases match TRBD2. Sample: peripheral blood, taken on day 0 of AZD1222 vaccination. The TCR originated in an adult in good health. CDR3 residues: CASSYRLAGYEQYF. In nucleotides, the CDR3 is TGTGCCAGCAGTTACAGACTAGCGGGATACGAGCAGTACTTC.